The entry that follows covers one T cell receptor (beta chain) sequence. Its specificity is unknown. This sample stems from a study of shared clonotypes between healthy human individuals. Study-level results: Researchers sampled only blood; tissue repertoires likely differ.

CDR3 length: 16 residues. J lost 4 bases, V lost 4 bases, and 8 bases had no gene match. Germline-derived CDR1 and CDR2 are SGDLS and YYNGEE. TCRdb's copy holds only in-frame clones and misses some; the assay was immunoSEQ multiplex PCR. Of approximately 1,500,000 clones in the sample, roughly 96% were seen once. Specimen: naive CD4+ T cells sorted from blood. Subset specified: CD45RA+ positively selected. The receptor comes from a man younger than 40 in good health. The gene calls are TRBV9 and TRBJ2-7; 13 nucleotides match TRBD2. In DNA, the CDR3 is TGTGCCAGCAGCTTAACCGGGACTAGCGGGACTTACGAGCAGTACTTC. Encoded protein: CASSLTGTSGTYEQYF.